A selection of T cell receptor beta chains follows, all from one sample in a study of T cells expressing NK-cell markers. TCRdb re-called the 5' RACE reads and gives one entry per CDR3 protein, without DNA. The table for this sample gives 500,000 or so distinct CDR3 sequences. Sequences were obtained from blood T cells: a sorted CD56 or NKG2C T cell subset, CD4+ or CD8+ T cells, or bulk PBMC T cells (not recorded which). These receptors originate from a man younger than 35 in good health. CDR3s include the opening cysteine and the closing phenylalanine or tryptophan.

V gene: TRBV11-3; J gene: TRBJ2-5; CDR3 protein: CASSEIRVETQYF
V gene: TRBV28; J gene: TRBJ2-1; CDR3 protein: CASSRLGLAGDSRYNEQFF
V gene: TRBV5-6; J gene: TRBJ2-1; CDR3 protein: CASSLTPGLAIYNEQFF
V gene: TRBV2; J gene: TRBJ1-5; CDR3 protein: CAGNRQGGPQHF
V gene: TRBV7-2; J gene: TRBJ2-2; CDR3 protein: CASSFWAGGWTGELFF
V gene: TRBV5-6; J gene: TRBJ2-7; CDR3 protein: CASSLVQGTYEQYF
V gene: TRBV6-4; J gene: TRBJ2-2; CDR3 protein: CASSRDRAAGELFF
V gene: TRBV18; J gene: TRBJ2-7; CDR3 protein: CASSPHPGQRPYEQYF
V gene: TRBV6-5; J gene: TRBJ1-1; CDR3 protein: CASSYATGLHTEAFF
V gene: TRBV6-2/TRBV6-3; J gene: TRBJ2-7; CDR3 protein: CASSRLGGSAEQYF
V gene: TRBV20-1; J gene: TRBJ2-7; CDR3 protein: CSARRVSYEQYF
V gene: TRBV12-3/TRBV12-4; J gene: TRBJ1-1; CDR3 protein: CASRADSNTEAFF
V gene: TRBV20-1; J gene: TRBJ2-7; CDR3 protein: CSRRGGLGRTYEQYF
V gene: TRBV18; J gene: TRBJ2-2; CDR3 protein: CASSPRISGSVNTGELFF